The 13 T cell receptor beta chains presented below share a single source sample, sequenced in a study of T cells in Graves' hyperthyroidism and ophthalmopathy. RNA transcripts yielded amplified TCR beta CDR3 regions. The HTBI primer set was used in a first-round RT-PCR of the TCR CDR3. In TCRdb, the multiplex PCR reads were re-called with MiXCR into one record per CDR3 protein. The sample gives about 700,000 distinct CDR3 sequences, 13% to 15% of which show up once; 9.5% to 13% is in the top ten. Sequencing input: blood. Receptor source: a woman aged 18 to 35 with Graves' hyperthyroidism.

This clonotype was seen repeatedly, ten times or more. V usage is TRBV5-1 and J usage is TRBJ2-7; D remains unclear. V lost 0 bases, J lost 0 bases, and 10 bases lay in between. The germline V gene has CDR1 SGHRS and CDR2 YFSETQ. This CDR3 is built from 15 residues. As DNA, the CDR3 is TGCGCCAGCAGCTTGGCCCCGAGCGTCTCCTACGAGCAGTACTTC. This codes for CASSLAPSVSYEQYF.

The sample holds many counts of this clonotype. V and J are TRBV3-1 and TRBJ2-3, with D possibly TRBD2 on 5 matching bases. The germline V gene has CDR1 LGHDT and CDR2 YNNKEL (reference sequence). The CDR3 length is 13 residues. V lost 3 bases to trimming and J lost 4 bases, with 8 bases between them. As DNA, the CDR3 is TGTGCCAGCAGCCATCTACTAGCAGATACGCAGTATTTT. Its translation is CASSHLLADTQYF.

The chain joins TRBV30 to TRBJ1-2; no clear D. The germline gives CDR1 GTSNPN, CDR2 SVGIG (reference sequence). Trimming took 2 bases from V and 3 from J, leaving 7 bases between them. The CDR3 covers 12 residues. CDR3 in DNA: TGTGCCTGGAGTCTATGGGACTATGGCTACACCTTC. Residues: CAWSLWDYGYTF.

The table lists this clonotype with a few counts. The V gene is TRBV27, the J gene TRBJ1-1; D remains unclear. The CDR3 length is 16 residues. Germline CDR1 reads MNHEY; CDR2 reads SMNVEV (reference sequence). V dropped 8 bases and J dropped 1 base, with 20 bases sitting between them. As DNA, the CDR3 is TGTGCCAGCTCCCTCCTCCGGGGAGATGAGAACACTGAAGCTTTCTTT. Its translation is CASSLLRGDENTEAFF.

The chain couples TRBV28 to TRBJ2-6; a weak D match, TRBD1 (6 bases). Trimming pared 3 bases from V and 2 bases from J, leaving 14 bases between. This CDR3 spans 17 amino acids. CDR1 and CDR2 from the germline V gene are MDHEN and SYDVKM. In DNA, the CDR3 is TGTGCCAGCAGTTTTCTGGTATACAGGGCTGGGGCCAACGTCCTGACTTTC. It yields the protein CASSFLVYRAGANVLTF.

In this sample, this clonotype turned up a few times. V gene TRBV3-1 combines with J gene TRBJ2-1; D not resolved. This CDR3 region has 13 residues. The germline V gene encodes CDR1 LGHDT and CDR2 YNNKEL (reference sequence). Trimming removed 0 bases from V and 10 bases from J, with 10 bases in between. CDR3 sequence: CASSQEAVGEQFF. The CDR3 DNA follows: TGTGCCAGCAGCCAAGAGGCAGTAGGCGAGCAGTTCTTC.

This clonotype was counted ten times or more. This chain joins TRBV27 and TRBJ2-7; D possibly corresponds to TRBD1 (5 bases). Per germline, CDR1 MNHEY and CDR2 SMNVEV (reference sequence). The CDR3 covers 15 residues. The V end lost 1 base, the J end lost 1 base, and 11 bases lay between the germline ends. CDR3 bases: TGTGCCAGCAGTTTATTGCTAGGGGATTCCTACGAGCAGTACTTC. Translated, it gives CASSLLLGDSYEQYF.

The genes are TRBV19 and TRBJ2-5, with TRBD1 matching over 8 bases. Losses at the gene ends were 4 bases for V and 4 bases for J; bases not matched to a gene: 5. The length of the CDR3 is 14 residues. Germline values: CDR1 LNHDA, CDR2 SQIVND (reference sequence). The CDR3 loop reads CASSTRQGRETQYF. CDR3 bases: TGTGCCAGTAGTACGCGACAGGGGAGAGAGACCCAGTACTTC.

In its sample, this clonotype was seen many times. The CDR3 sequence: CASSQDLAFSLADTDTQYF. For the CDR3, the DNA is TGTGCCAGCAGCCAAGATTTGGCCTTCTCCCTAGCGGACACAGATACGCAGTATTTT. The chain is built from TRBV3-1 and TRBJ2-3, with 7 positions matching TRBD2. Germline V CDR1 and CDR2: LGHDT, YNNKEL (reference sequence). The length of the CDR3 is 19 residues. The trim removed 0 bases at V and 2 bases at J, leaving 14 bases unmatched.

With respect to this clonotype: This may come from a read error, since a much larger clone is one base off. The rearrangement joins TRBV7-2 to TRBJ2-7, with 12 bases matching TRBD2. The CDR3 runs to 14 residues. With 5 bases clipped from V and 7 bases from J, the junction kept 6 bases outside the gene matches. Germline CDR1 SGHTA, CDR2 FQGNSA. CDR3 DNA sequence: TGTGCCAGCAGCCGATGGACTAGCGGGATTGAGCAGTACTTC. Translating it yields CASSRWTSGIEQYF.

This clonotype came up many times. The chain couples TRBV15 to TRBJ1-1, with D unresolved. The germline gives CDR1 LNHNV, CDR2 YYDKDF (reference sequence). The ends were cut back, 0 bases at V and 1 base at J, with 3 bases in the middle. This CDR3 has 13 amino acids. CDR3 residues: CATSREGNTEAFF. In nucleotides, the CDR3 is TGTGCCACCAGCAGAGAGGGGAACACTGAAGCTTTCTTT.

The chain couples TRBV10-3 to TRBJ1-6, with TRBD1 as a possible D gene (5 bases). Germline CDR1 reads ENHRY; CDR2 reads SYGVKD. The CDR3 is 13 amino acids. V lost 0 bases and J lost 8, with 5 bases in between. The CDR3 DNA reads as TGTGCCATCAGTGAGTCGGGGGATTCACCCCTCCACTTT. It specifies CAISESGDSPLHF.

With respect to this clonotype: At one of its ends the junction is not consistent with the germline gene, which may arise from a read error. The gene calls are TRBV2 and TRBJ2-7, with D perhaps TRBD2 (6 bases). Germline lookup yields CDR1 SNHLY and CDR2 FYNNEI. The CDR3 extends over 11 amino acids. The CDR3 sequence is CVSGRAYEQYF. CDR3 DNA sequence: TGTGTCAGCGGGCGGGCCTACGAGCAGTACTTC.